The 8 T cell receptor beta chains reported below all come from one sample, sequenced in a study of cytomegalovirus exposure and HLA in healthy donors. The primer mix had 60 Vbeta and 13 Jbeta primers. Data came from immunoSEQ multiplex PCR; TCRdb stores just in-frame clones and leaves some out. The data show about 50,000 clones, with roughly 72% seen just once and around 10% held by the top ten. The source material was PBMCs. All receptors derive from a woman aged 45-60 years in good health and CMV-seronegative.

In DNA form, the CDR3 reads TGTGCCAGCAGCTATAAACAGGGGAGCTATGGCTACACCTTC. It encodes CASSYKQGSYGYTF. The chain employs TRBV7-2 and TRBJ1-2; 7 bases are shared with TRBD1. The CDR3 has 14 amino acids. Germline V gene sequence: CDR1 SGHTA, CDR2 FQGNSA. J lost 4 bases, V lost 4 bases, and 6 bases had no gene match.

The rearrangement links TRBV5-1 to TRBJ1-1; D unclear. Germline CDR1 is SGHRS and CDR2 is YFSETQ. The V end was cut by 3 bases, the J end by 2 bases, with 11 bases between. This CDR3 has 14 residues. The CDR3 protein is CASSSNTENTEAFF. The CDR3 coding sequence is TGCGCCAGCAGCTCCAACACAGAAAACACTGAAGCTTTCTTT. The variable domain in full, completed from reference TRBV5-1 and TRBJ1-1, reads KAGVTQTPRYLIKTRGQQVTLSCSPISGHRSVSWYQQTPGQGLQFLFEYFSETQRNKGNFPGRFSGRQFSNSRSEMNVSTLELGDSALYLCASSSNTENTEAFFGQGTRLTVV.

This sequence joins TRBV2 and TRBJ2-1; no firm D call. This CDR3 has 12 amino acids. The germline V and J ends were trimmed by 2 bases and 8 bases, with 7 bases remaining between them. Germline V gene data show CDR1 as SNHLY and CDR2 as FYNNEI. The CDR3, as DNA: TGTGCCAGCAGTGAATTGTCGGATGAGCAGTTCTTC. Its protein is CASSELSDEQFF.

This chain joins TRBV28 and TRBJ1-3; D call uncertain. The CDR3 consists of 12 residues. Germline CDR1 reads MDHEN; CDR2 reads SYDVKM. V lost 5 bases, J lost 4 bases, and 6 bases lay in between. The CDR3 sequence is CASSQKGNTIYF. CDR3 nucleotide sequence: TGTGCCAGCAGTCAAAAAGGAAACACCATATATTTT.

V usage is TRBV9 and J usage is TRBJ2-1; 7 bases fit TRBD2. With 0 bases clipped from V and 5 bases from J, the junction kept 11 bases outside the gene matches. CDR3 length equals 17 residues. The V gene's germline CDR1 is SGDLS and CDR2 YYNGEE. The CDR3 coding sequence is TGTGCCAGCAGCGTAGGTAGGGGAGGGGCGCGCAACAATGAGCAGTTCTTC. Its translation: CASSVGRGGARNNEQFF.

V usage is TRBV2 and J usage is TRBJ1-5, with 7 bases matching TRBD1. Germline values: CDR1 SNHLY, CDR2 FYNNEI. CDR3 size: 15 residues. V was pared by 1 base and J by 4 bases, with 4 bases of the junction left unmatched. CDR3 nucleotide sequence: TGTGCCAGCAGTGAAGAGGCAGGGGGTAATCAGCCCCAGCATTTT. Protein product: CASSEEAGGNQPQHF.

The V call is TRBV6-6, the J call TRBJ1-1; D is possibly TRBD1 (5 bases). V gave up 5 bases and J gave up 2 bases, with 9 bases separating them. CDR1 is MNHNY and CDR2 is SVGAGI in the germline V gene (reference sequence). The CDR3 runs 13 residues. The CDR3 coding sequence is TGTGCCAGCAGTGACCAGGGAAACACTGAAGCTTTCTTT. This translates into CASSDQGNTEAFF.

CDR3: CASSADGGPRPQHF. CDR3 nucleotides: TGTGCCAGCAGTGCTGACGGAGGGCCAAGGCCCCAGCATTTT. The chain recombines TRBV7-2 with TRBJ1-5; D is uncertain. The V gene lost 6 bases and the J gene lost 9 bases, with 18 bases spanning the gap. The CDR3 covers 14 residues. Germline assignment: CDR1 SGHTA and CDR2 FQGNSA.